A single sample is the source of the 15 T cell receptor beta chains below, sequenced in a study of T cells in localized non-small cell lung cancer. This table comes from immunoSEQ multiplex PCR, and its TCRdb copy is limited to in-frame clones, with some not included. The sample comprises some 30,000 clones, approximately 80% of which are singletons, and less than 45% rests with the top ten. This sample comprised peripheral blood, obtained before any cancer treatment. Source of these receptors: a male donor at least 60 years old with stage II squamous cell lung carcinoma.

The chain couples TRBV19 to TRBJ2-7; 8 bases match TRBD1. V lost 6 bases, J lost 6 bases, and 7 bases stayed unmatched. This CDR3 spans 13 amino acids. Germline CDR1 LNHDA, CDR2 SQIVND (reference sequence). CDR3 bases: TGTGCCAGTAGCCCCAGGGGGCGCCGCGAGCAGTACTTC. Translating it yields CASSPRGRREQYF. The full variable domain, rest sourced from reference TRBV19 and TRBJ2-7, is DGGITQSPKYLFRKEGQNVTLSCEQNLNHDAMYWYRQDPGQGLRLIYYSQIVNDFQKGDIAEGYSVSREKKESFPLTVTSAQKNPTAFYLCASSPRGRREQYFGPGTRLTVT.

This clone came up a few times. The chain combines TRBV5-1 with TRBJ2-1; 8 positions match TRBD2. The CDR3 is 18 amino acids. Losses at the gene ends were 2 bases for V and 2 bases for J; bases not matched to a gene: 12. CDR1 SGHRS and CDR2 YFSETQ come from the germline V gene. For the CDR3, the DNA is TGCGCCAGCAGCTTAAGAGAGTCCTCGGGAGGGACCTACAATGAGCAGTTCTTC. Translated, it gives CASSLRESSGGTYNEQFF.

The V call is TRBV5-1, the J call TRBJ1-5, with D perhaps matching TRBD1 (6 bases). Looked up from germline, CDR1 is SGHRS and CDR2 is YFSETQ. V was trimmed by 0 bases and J by 6 bases, leaving 10 bases between them. The CDR3 consists of 14 residues. CDR3 sequence reads: CASSLAGEGQPQHF. CDR3 nucleotide sequence: TGCGCCAGCAGCTTGGCAGGGGAGGGTCAGCCCCAGCATTTT. The full variable domain, its missing parts supplied by reference TRBV5-1 and TRBJ1-5, is KAGVTQTPRYLIKTRGQQVTLSCSPISGHRSVSWYQQTPGQGLQFLFEYFSETQRNKGNFPGRFSGRQFSNSRSEMNVSTLELGDSALYLCASSLAGEGQPQHFGDGTRLSIL.

This chain uses TRBV4-3 with TRBJ2-7, with TRBD2 matching over 10 bases. Germline V gene lookup returns CDR1 LGHNA and CDR2 YSLEER. Trimming cost V 0 bases and J 2 bases; bases outside gene matches: 19. This CDR3 is built from 21 residues. The CDR3 sequence is CASSQEVVSASGSFPTYEQYF. For the CDR3, the DNA is TGCGCCAGCAGCCAAGAAGTCGTTTCGGCTAGCGGGAGTTTCCCCACCTACGAGCAGTACTTC.

DNA for the CDR3: TGTGCCAGCAGCGAGGGGGTCTCTAGCGGTCTTACCTACGAGCAGTACTTC. Protein: CASSEGVSSGLTYEQYF. The rearrangement links TRBV9 to TRBJ2-7; D may be TRBD2 (7 bases). CDR3 size: 17 residues. The V end lost 3 bases, the J end lost 2 bases, and 21 bases lay between the germline ends. CDR1 SGDLS and CDR2 YYNGEE come from the germline V gene.

This clone was observed once. The V and J genes are TRBV9 and TRBJ1-5; D remains unclear. The germline V and J ends were trimmed by 5 bases and 3 bases, with 21 bases remaining between them. The CDR3 is 17 amino acids. Per the germline V gene, CDR1 is SGDLS and CDR2 is YYNGEE. The CDR3 DNA reads as TGTGCCAGCAGTGCCACTGGGTCTTTCGGGCCCAATCAGCCCCAGCATTTT. This codes for CASSATGSFGPNQPQHF.

The chain uses TRBV2 and TRBJ2-5; TRBD1 aligns across 8 bases. Germline V CDR1 and CDR2: SNHLY, FYNNEI. V gave up 4 bases and J gave up 4 bases; unmatched junction bases: 5. There are 14 residues in the CDR3. The CDR3 sequence is CASSGQGRGETQYF. The CDR3 DNA reads TGTGCCAGCAGTGGACAGGGGAGAGGAGAGACCCAGTACTTC. The full variable domain, its missing parts supplied by reference TRBV2 and TRBJ2-5, is EPEVTQTPSHQVTQMGQEVILRCVPISNHLYFYWYRQILGQKVEFLVSFYNNEISEKSEIFDDQFSVERPDGSNFTLKIRSTKLEDSAMYFCASSGQGRGETQYFGPGTRLLVL.

The chain uses TRBV5-4 and TRBJ2-7, with 12 positions matching TRBD2. V was pared by 4 bases and J by 3 bases, with 5 bases of the junction left unmatched. The germline gives CDR1 SGHNT, CDR2 YYREEE (reference sequence). This CDR3 is 15 amino acids long. CDR3 DNA: TGTGCCAGCAGCCGACTAGCGGGAGAAAGCTACGAGCAGTACTTC. Its translation: CASSRLAGESYEQYF.

The V call is TRBV5-1, the J call TRBJ2-6, with a tentative D call TRBD1 (5 bases). The CDR3 sequence is 16 residues long. The V gene lost 0 bases and the J gene lost 2 bases, with 9 bases spanning the gap. The V gene's germline CDR1 is SGHRS and CDR2 YFSETQ. The CDR3 region has the DNA TGCGCCAGCAGCTTGGCCGTAGGGGCTGGGGCCAACGTCCTGACTTTC. Translation: CASSLAVGAGANVLTF.

The CDR3 bases are TGTGCCAGCAGCTTGGCGAAGGGAACTTCACCCCTCCACTTT. Translating it yields CASSLAKGTSPLHF. This sequence joins TRBV5-4 and TRBJ1-6; no reliable D call. CDR3 size: 14 residues. CDR1 is SGHNT, CDR2 YYREEE, per germline (reference sequence). Trimming left V 0 bases short and J 9 bases short, with 10 bases between.

J is TRBJ1-2 and V is TRBV7-9, with TRBD1 as a possible D gene (6 bases). CDR1 is SEHNR and CDR2 is FQNEAQ in the germline V gene (reference sequence). The CDR3 length is 15 residues. The V end was cut by 4 bases, the J end by 4 bases, with 16 bases between. Written as DNA, the CDR3 is TGTGCCAGCAGCTCTAACTATGGACAGACCTATGGCTACACCTTC. It is translated as CASSSNYGQTYGYTF.

The chain links TRBV7-2 to TRBJ1-1, with a weak D call TRBD1 (5 bases). This CDR3 region has 14 residues. CDR1 and CDR2 from the germline V gene are SGHTA and FQGNSA. V shed 10 bases and J shed 5 bases, with 20 bases lying between them. CDR3 in DNA: TGTGCCACCCGAGTCGGGGGAACGGGTACTGAAGCTTTCTTT. It codes for CATRVGGTGTEAFF.

The chain uses TRBV7-2 and TRBJ2-7; D may correspond to TRBD1 or TRBD2 (5 bases each). Germline loops: CDR1 SGHTA, CDR2 FQGNSA. The CDR3 is 13 residues long. Trimming shortened V by 4 bases and J by 6 bases, and 13 bases separated the two germline ends. The CDR3 loop reads CASSSPGTPEQYF. CDR3 coding DNA: TGTGCCAGCAGCTCCCCCGGGACCCCCGAGCAGTACTTC.

This clone was found a few times. The rearrangement uses TRBV5-1 and TRBJ1-5, with a tentative D call TRBD1 (6 bases). Germline V gives CDR1 SGHRS, CDR2 YFSETQ. V was trimmed by 1 base and J by 4 bases, leaving 12 bases between them. The CDR3 length is 15 residues. The CDR3 is CASSLQGQMNQPQHF. The CDR3, as DNA: TGCGCCAGCAGCTTGCAAGGACAGATGAATCAGCCCCAGCATTTT. The full variable domain, completed using reference TRBV5-1 and TRBJ1-5, is KAGVTQTPRYLIKTRGQQVTLSCSPISGHRSVSWYQQTPGQGLQFLFEYFSETQRNKGNFPGRFSGRQFSNSRSEMNVSTLELGDSALYLCASSLQGQMNQPQHFGDGTRLSIL.

This clone was detected once. The rearrangement joins TRBV12-5 to TRBJ1-5; perhaps TRBD1 as D (6 bases). The germline V gene encodes CDR1 LGHNT and CDR2 FRNRAP. Between the trimmed V and J ends, which lost 1 base and 4 bases, there was a span of 11 bases. This CDR3 contains 15 residues. CDR3 in amino acids: CASGLDRARNQPQHF. In nucleotides, the CDR3 is TGTGCTAGTGGTTTGGACAGGGCTAGGAATCAGCCCCAGCATTTT.